This T cell receptor beta chain comes out of a study of long-term antiretroviral therapy in people with HIV. About the study: Earliest sampling preceded the 2015 immediate-ART recommendation by about a decade.

Between the trimmed V and J ends, which lost 8 bases and 6 bases, there was a span of 8 bases. The germline V gene has CDR1 LNHNV and CDR2 YYDKDF (reference sequence). The CDR3 extends over 11 amino acids. Study-level points and caveats: Compared with controls, HIV repertoires showed narrower CDR3 length ranges. Pre-ART expanded TRB clones stayed dominant throughout, though often decreasing after ART.

Turning to this clone: The antigen remains undetermined.

At least two post-ART and at least one pre-ART PBMC sample were available for each donor. Survey-level resolution applied to immunoSEQ assay v3.0. Measured with immunoSEQ multiplex PCR; TCRdb has only the in-frame clones, and not every one. Seen here are tens of thousands of clones, about four fifths observed once, and the top ten hold around 5.9%. The sample consisted of unsorted PBMCs, taken 1 year after starting antiretroviral therapy. The sequence was obtained from a man between 18 and 35 years old with HIV. The rearrangement joins TRBV15 to TRBJ1-5, with a tentative D call TRBD1 (5 bases). CDR3 protein: CATRGTQPQHF. The CDR3 coding sequence is TGTGCCACCCGAGGGACTCAGCCCCAGCATTTT.